The rows below give T cell receptor beta chains drawn from one sample of a study of post-analysis software for immune sequencing data. TCRdb reanalysed the PCR reads using MiXCR and keeps one entry per CDR3 protein. The table lists around 770,000 distinct CDR3 sequences, 40% to 55% of them singletons. The sample taken for sequencing was blood. The receptors were sampled from a girl aged 5-17 years with multiple sclerosis. Each CDR3 is given with its conserved first and last residue. The D gene is left open where the match is weak. For some rows the clone size is stated as once, few or many, or as a class when expanded; others skip it.

j_call: TRBJ1-5
d_call: TRBD1
clone_size: -
v_call: TRBV28
cdr3_nt: TGTGCCAGCAGCAAGGACAGGGGGCGCAATCAGCCCCAGCATTTT
cdr3_aa: CASSKDRGRNQPQHF

j_call: TRBJ2-7
d_call: -
clone_size: -
v_call: TRBV27
cdr3_nt: TGTGCCAGCAGTTTAAGGGACTTTTACTACGAGCAGTACTTC
cdr3_aa: CASSLRDFYYEQYF

j_call: TRBJ2-7
d_call: -
clone_size: -
v_call: TRBV12-3/TRBV12-4
cdr3_nt: TGTGCCAGCAGTTTCTTGACCGGCGGACCTTTCTACGAGCAGTACTTC
cdr3_aa: CASSFLTGGPFYEQYF

j_call: TRBJ2-4
d_call: TRBD2
clone_size: -
v_call: TRBV20-1
cdr3_nt: TGCACTCCCGGGGTGAGCGGGGGTGCCAAAAACATTCAGTACTTC
cdr3_aa: CTPGVSGGAKNIQYF

j_call: TRBJ2-7
d_call: TRBD2
clone_size: -
v_call: TRBV7-9
cdr3_nt: TGTGCCAGCAGCTTGACTCCGGGACTAGTTTCCGAGCAGTACTTC
cdr3_aa: CASSLTPGLVSEQYF

j_call: TRBJ2-7
d_call: -
clone_size: few
v_call: TRBV4-3
cdr3_nt: TGCGCCAGCAGCCAAATGGACCAGAGATCCTACGAGCAGTACTTC
cdr3_aa: CASSQMDQRSYEQYF

j_call: TRBJ2-7
d_call: -
clone_size: -
v_call: TRBV25-1
cdr3_nt: TGTGCCAGCGAGGTCCCTCTAGGCGAGCAGTACTTC
cdr3_aa: CASEVPLGEQYF

j_call: TRBJ2-4
d_call: TRBD2
clone_size: -
v_call: TRBV6-5
cdr3_nt: TGTGCCAGCAGTTTGCTCGGACTAGCGGGAATTCAGTACTTC
cdr3_aa: CASSLLGLAGIQYF

j_call: TRBJ2-3
d_call: -
clone_size: many
v_call: TRBV7-2
cdr3_nt: TGTGCCAGCAGCTTAGCGGGAGCAGATACGCAGTATTTT
cdr3_aa: CASSLAGADTQYF

j_call: TRBJ1-4
d_call: -
clone_size: -
v_call: TRBV24-1
cdr3_nt: TGTGCCACCAGTGATCCCTCCGCAGAGAATGAAAAACTGTTTTTT
cdr3_aa: CATSDPSAENEKLFF

j_call: TRBJ2-7
d_call: TRBD2
clone_size: few
v_call: TRBV6-1
cdr3_nt: TGTGCCAGCACCCTGGGACTAGAATCCGACGAGCAGTACTTC
cdr3_aa: CASTLGLESDEQYF

j_call: TRBJ2-3
d_call: TRBD2
clone_size: -
v_call: TRBV19
cdr3_nt: TGTGCCAGTAGTTCAACTAGCGGGAGAGGCACAGATACGCAGTATTTT
cdr3_aa: CASSSTSGRGTDTQYF

j_call: TRBJ2-1
d_call: -
clone_size: -
v_call: TRBV13
cdr3_nt: TGTGCCAGCAGCTTAGGGTGGGAGGAAAACAATGAGCAGTTCTTC
cdr3_aa: CASSLGWEENNEQFF

j_call: TRBJ2-1
d_call: -
clone_size: -
v_call: TRBV19
cdr3_nt: TGTGCCAGTAGCCCACGGACGGATTTGCAGTTCTTC
cdr3_aa: CASSPRTDLQFF

j_call: TRBJ2-5
d_call: -
clone_size: once
v_call: TRBV2
cdr3_nt: TGTGCCAGCAGTGAAGCCCGGGGCAGGCAAGAGACCCAGTACTTC
cdr3_aa: CASSEARGRQETQYF

j_call: TRBJ2-3
d_call: -
clone_size: -
v_call: TRBV7-9
cdr3_nt: TGTGCCAGCAGCTTTGGGGGCGGAGATACGCAGTATTTT
cdr3_aa: CASSFGGGDTQYF

j_call: TRBJ2-1
d_call: -
clone_size: -
v_call: TRBV20-1
cdr3_nt: TGCAGTGCTAGAGGGGGTTGGTCCTACAATGAGCAGTTCTTC
cdr3_aa: CSARGGWSYNEQFF

j_call: TRBJ2-7
d_call: -
clone_size: few
v_call: TRBV4-1
cdr3_nt: TGCGCCAGCAGCCAAGAGGAACTGGGGGCGCACTACGAGCAGTACTTC
cdr3_aa: CASSQEELGAHYEQYF

j_call: TRBJ2-1
d_call: -
clone_size: few
v_call: TRBV7-3
cdr3_nt: TGTGCCAGCAGCCCCCATGTCGGGGGATCCTACAATGAGCAGTTCTTC
cdr3_aa: CASSPHVGGSYNEQFF

j_call: TRBJ2-7
d_call: -
clone_size: -
v_call: TRBV28
cdr3_nt: TGTGCCAGCAGTTTCAGTCCTGGGGAGAGGCAGTACTTC
cdr3_aa: CASSFSPGERQYF

j_call: TRBJ2-7
d_call: -
clone_size: -
v_call: TRBV18
cdr3_nt: TGTGCCAGCACCGACACATTACCCTACGAGCAGTACTTC
cdr3_aa: CASTDTLPYEQYF

j_call: TRBJ2-7
d_call: -
clone_size: once
v_call: TRBV7-9
cdr3_nt: TGTGCCAGCAGCCCAATCCACGGGTGGGACGAGCAGTACTTC
cdr3_aa: CASSPIHGWDEQYF

j_call: TRBJ2-3
d_call: -
clone_size: once
v_call: TRBV28
cdr3_nt: TGTGCCAGCATCACCAACCGGGACAATGGCCCAGATACGCAGTATTTT
cdr3_aa: CASITNRDNGPDTQYF

j_call: TRBJ2-1
d_call: TRBD2
clone_size: -
v_call: TRBV5-1
cdr3_nt: TGCGCCAGCAGCCCGACGGGACTAGTCTATGAGCAGTTCTTC
cdr3_aa: CASSPTGLVYEQFF

j_call: TRBJ2-5
d_call: -
clone_size: few
v_call: TRBV5-1
cdr3_nt: TGCGCCAGCAGCCCGGAGAGGGCCCAGACCCAGTACTTC
cdr3_aa: CASSPERAQTQYF

j_call: TRBJ1-4
d_call: TRBD1
clone_size: few
v_call: TRBV28
cdr3_nt: TGTGCCAGCAGTTTAATCGGACAGGGGGCCGTTACTAATGAAAAACTGTTTTTT
cdr3_aa: CASSLIGQGAVTNEKLFF

j_call: TRBJ1-2
d_call: TRBD1
clone_size: few
v_call: TRBV29-1
cdr3_nt: TGCAGCGTTGAAGAGCTCAGGGGGGGGAACTATGGCTACACCTTC
cdr3_aa: CSVEELRGGNYGYTF

j_call: TRBJ2-1
d_call: -
clone_size: once
v_call: TRBV19
cdr3_nt: TGTGCCAGTAGTAGGAGGGGTACCTCCTACAATGAGCAGTTCTTC
cdr3_aa: CASSRRGTSYNEQFF

j_call: TRBJ2-1
d_call: TRBD2
clone_size: many
v_call: TRBV20-1
cdr3_nt: TGCAGTGCTAGAGTACTAGCGGGAGCCTACAATGAGCAGTTCTTC
cdr3_aa: CSARVLAGAYNEQFF

j_call: TRBJ2-7
d_call: -
clone_size: -
v_call: TRBV12-3/TRBV12-4
cdr3_nt: TGTGCCAGCTCCGCACAGGCCTACGAGCAGTACTTC
cdr3_aa: CASSAQAYEQYF

j_call: TRBJ2-7
d_call: -
clone_size: -
v_call: TRBV20-1
cdr3_nt: TGCAGTGCTAGAGACGGTCCCTACGAGCAGTACTTC
cdr3_aa: CSARDGPYEQYF

j_call: TRBJ2-7
d_call: -
clone_size: -
v_call: TRBV2
cdr3_nt: TGTGCCAGCATTCAGTTCAGCCCGTCCTACGAGCAGTACTTC
cdr3_aa: CASIQFSPSYEQYF

j_call: TRBJ1-2
d_call: -
clone_size: many
v_call: TRBV12-3/TRBV12-4
cdr3_nt: TGTGCCAGCACTCTCGGGGGGGCTCGGGGCTACACCTTC
cdr3_aa: CASTLGGARGYTF

j_call: TRBJ1-1
d_call: -
clone_size: once
v_call: TRBV7-9
cdr3_nt: TGTGCCAGCAGCCCCGGGACGGCCACTTTCTTT
cdr3_aa: CASSPGTATFF

j_call: TRBJ2-7
d_call: -
clone_size: few
v_call: TRBV4-1
cdr3_nt: TGCGCCAGCAGCCAGGGGATGTGGTACGAGCAGTACTTC
cdr3_aa: CASSQGMWYEQYF

j_call: TRBJ1-1
d_call: -
clone_size: -
v_call: TRBV12-3/TRBV12-4
cdr3_nt: TGTGCCAGCAGGTTCGCTGGGGCAAACACTGAAGCTTTCTTT
cdr3_aa: CASRFAGANTEAFF

j_call: TRBJ2-3
d_call: -
clone_size: many
v_call: TRBV28
cdr3_nt: TGTGCCAGCGGAAAGGCAGAAGGTACAGATACGCAGTATTTT
cdr3_aa: CASGKAEGTDTQYF

j_call: TRBJ2-7
d_call: -
clone_size: -
v_call: TRBV10-3
cdr3_nt: TGTGCCACCCGATCAGTAGGGGCGAACTACGAGCAGTACTTC
cdr3_aa: CATRSVGANYEQYF

j_call: TRBJ1-2
d_call: -
clone_size: few
v_call: TRBV7-6
cdr3_nt: TGTGCCAGCAGCTTAGGGTCGGGGGCCCCAAACTATGGCTACACCTTC
cdr3_aa: CASSLGSGAPNYGYTF

j_call: TRBJ2-1
d_call: -
clone_size: few
v_call: TRBV3-1
cdr3_nt: TGTGCCAGCAGCGGAGAGATCAATGAGCAGTTCTTC
cdr3_aa: CASSGEINEQFF

j_call: TRBJ2-1
d_call: -
clone_size: -
v_call: TRBV7-2
cdr3_nt: TGTGCCAGCAATGAGGGAGGGGGAATAAATGAGCAGTTCTTC
cdr3_aa: CASNEGGGINEQFF

j_call: TRBJ1-6
d_call: -
clone_size: -
v_call: TRBV4-2
cdr3_nt: TGTGCCAGCAGCCAAGTAAGAGAGAATAATTCACCCCTCCACTTT
cdr3_aa: CASSQVRENNSPLHF

j_call: TRBJ1-1
d_call: TRBD1
clone_size: few
v_call: TRBV7-2
cdr3_nt: TGTGCCAGCAGTCCCGGGACAGGGGACCAATATGAAGCTTTCTTT
cdr3_aa: CASSPGTGDQYEAFF

j_call: TRBJ2-1
d_call: -
clone_size: -
v_call: TRBV29-1
cdr3_nt: TGCAGCGTTTTACGAGCGGACCCCTACAATGAGCAGTTCTTC
cdr3_aa: CSVLRADPYNEQFF

j_call: TRBJ2-7
d_call: -
clone_size: -
v_call: TRBV9
cdr3_nt: TGTGCCAGCAGCGCCGCCGGGACTCAATACGAGCAGTACTTC
cdr3_aa: CASSAAGTQYEQYF

j_call: TRBJ2-3
d_call: TRBD2
clone_size: -
v_call: TRBV20-1
cdr3_nt: TGCAGTGCTAGACTAGCGGGAGTTGGAGATACGCAGTATTTT
cdr3_aa: CSARLAGVGDTQYF

j_call: TRBJ2-7
d_call: -
clone_size: -
v_call: TRBV12-3/TRBV12-4
cdr3_nt: TGTGCCAGCACTACGGGGTTCTCCGAGCAGTACTTC
cdr3_aa: CASTTGFSEQYF

j_call: TRBJ2-5
d_call: -
clone_size: once
v_call: TRBV12-3/TRBV12-4
cdr3_nt: TGCGCCAGCAGCCGAAGGACGCCCCAAGAGACCCAGTACTTC
cdr3_aa: CASSRRTPQETQYF

j_call: TRBJ2-7
d_call: TRBD1
clone_size: few
v_call: TRBV6-5
cdr3_nt: TGTGCCAGCAGTTACGCCAGGACAGGGGGCGAGCAGTACTTC
cdr3_aa: CASSYARTGGEQYF

j_call: TRBJ2-1
d_call: TRBD1
clone_size: -
v_call: TRBV4-3
cdr3_nt: TGCGCCAGCAGCCACGGAGGACAGGGTAAACGGAGCTCCTACAATGAGCAGTTCTTC
cdr3_aa: CASSHGGQGKRSSYNEQFF

j_call: TRBJ1-5
d_call: -
clone_size: -
v_call: TRBV21-1
cdr3_nt: TGTGCCAGCAGCGCCGGACCCAGTTTCCCCCAGCATTTT
cdr3_aa: CASSAGPSFPQHF

j_call: TRBJ1-4
d_call: -
clone_size: -
v_call: TRBV18
cdr3_nt: TGTGCCAGCTCACCAGGGACGACGGATAGAAAACTGTTTTTT
cdr3_aa: CASSPGTTDRKLFF

j_call: TRBJ1-2
d_call: TRBD1
clone_size: -
v_call: TRBV29-1
cdr3_nt: TGCAGCGTTGAAAGTCTAGTGACAGGGGCTAACTATGGCTACACCTTC
cdr3_aa: CSVESLVTGANYGYTF

j_call: TRBJ2-7
d_call: -
clone_size: few
v_call: TRBV5-1
cdr3_nt: TGCGCCAGCAGCTTGGGGACGGGGGAGAGCCCATACGAGCAGTACTTC
cdr3_aa: CASSLGTGESPYEQYF

j_call: TRBJ1-2
d_call: TRBD1
clone_size: -
v_call: TRBV7-2
cdr3_nt: TGTGCCAGCAGCTTAGGGGGGACAGTCGGGACTAACTATGGCTACACCTTC
cdr3_aa: CASSLGGTVGTNYGYTF